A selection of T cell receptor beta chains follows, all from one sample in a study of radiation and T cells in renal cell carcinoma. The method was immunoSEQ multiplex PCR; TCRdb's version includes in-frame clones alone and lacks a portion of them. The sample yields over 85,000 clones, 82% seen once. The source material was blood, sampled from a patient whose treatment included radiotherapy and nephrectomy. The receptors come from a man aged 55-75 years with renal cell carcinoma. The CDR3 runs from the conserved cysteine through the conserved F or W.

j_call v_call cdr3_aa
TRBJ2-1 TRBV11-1 CASSISGRNEQFF
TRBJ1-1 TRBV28 CASSYRGENTEAFF
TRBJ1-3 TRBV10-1 CASSGPSSGNTIYF
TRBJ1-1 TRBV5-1 CASTTPGTEAFF
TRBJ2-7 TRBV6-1 CASRRESSYEQYF
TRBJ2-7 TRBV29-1 CSVVGGQGSYEQYF
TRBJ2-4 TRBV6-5 CASRAFRTAKNIQYF
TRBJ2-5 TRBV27 CASSLFFGVRETQYF
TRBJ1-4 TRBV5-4 CASSSLTDLGGEKLFF
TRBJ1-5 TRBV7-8 CASSSEGGFSNQPQHF
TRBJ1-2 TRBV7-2 CASSLGQAWGGYTF
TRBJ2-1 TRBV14 CASSQDLGNEQFF
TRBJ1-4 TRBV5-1 CASSFQGGATNEKLFF
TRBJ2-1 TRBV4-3 CASSQELASGLSYNEQFF
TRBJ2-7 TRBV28 CASSLPGQGASHLVHEQYF
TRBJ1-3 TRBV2 CASSQYTGGTGNTIYF
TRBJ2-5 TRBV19 CASSRTGRETQYF
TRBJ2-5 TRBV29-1 CSATITGQETQYF
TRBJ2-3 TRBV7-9 CASSPRRAESTDTQYF
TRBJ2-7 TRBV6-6 CASSYLSSEWPYEQYF
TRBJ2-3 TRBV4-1 CASSVGTLQDTQYF
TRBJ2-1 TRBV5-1 CASSQPEDWNEQFF
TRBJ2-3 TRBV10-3 CAISGGQASTDTQYF
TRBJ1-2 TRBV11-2 CASSLIVPNYGYTF
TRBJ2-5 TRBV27 CATAGVWEGRETQYF